Included here is one TCR beta chain sequence, with context. Its antigen is unidentified. Combining iRepertoire HTBI primers with Arm-PCR of CDR3 regions, the authors built TCR beta libraries. One entry per CDR3 protein, called by TCRdb with MiXCR from the multiplex PCR reads. Seen here are around 400,000 distinct CDR3 sequences, roughly a fifth observed once, and the top ten hold roughly an eighth. Deletions cut 3 bases from V and 5 bases from J, with 10 bases between. Germline V gene lookup returns CDR1 DFQATT and CDR2 SNEGSKA (reference sequence). CDR3 length: 13 amino acids. This entry belongs to a study of regulatory T cells in long-lasting Graves disease. The time point is: persistent/refractory GD, antithyroid drugs over 5 years with positive TRAb. RNA extracted from PBMCs served as the sequencing template. Broader study findings: New patients shared fewer public clonotypes (approximately 970) than persistent patients did (2,741). When disease was persistent, TRBV28, TRBJ1-2 and TRBJ2-5 were the favored segments.

The sequence was obtained from a female donor with Graves disease. The chain combines TRBV20-1 with TRBJ2-2; D is unclear. Sequences were derived from peripheral blood mononuclear cells (PBMCs), sampled when the disease was refractory, from a patient treated with antithyroid drugs. CDR3 residues: CSASHGNTGELFF. The DNA for the CDR3 is TGCAGTGCTAGTCACGGCAATACCGGGGAGCTGTTTTTT.